This is a list of T cell receptor beta chains from one sample in a study of identical twins. TCRdb re-analysed the 5' RACE reads in MiXCR, keeping a single row per CDR3 protein. In the table there are 200,000 to 300,000 distinct CDR3 sequences, roughly 7% of which are singletons. This same sample was also part of a study on yellow fever vaccine responses in identical twins.

Sequences were obtained from memory (CD45RO+) T cells sorted from blood. These receptors came from a woman aged 18-29 years in good health. CDR3s include the opening cysteine and the closing phenylalanine or tryptophan. A D gene is named only where the DNA matches it firmly. The size of a clone is reported for some rows only, either as once, few or many, or as a class for expanded clones.

D	V	length	size	J	CDR3	DNA
NA	TRBV5-1	14	few	TRBJ2-4	CASSLEGQGNIQYF	TGCGCCAGCAGCTTGGAGGGGCAGGGAAACATTCAGTACTTC
TRBD2	TRBV12-3/TRBV12-4	18	NA	TRBJ2-5	CASSFGTSGAQSQETQYF	TGTGCCAGCAGTTTTGGGACTAGCGGGGCACAATCCCAAGAGACCCAGTACTTC
NA	TRBV10-3	14	many	TRBJ2-1	CAISVVRESTEQFF	TGTGCCATCAGTGTAGTCAGGGAGTCCACTGAGCAGTTCTTC
NA	TRBV20-1	15	few	TRBJ2-5	CSARGILVSDETQYF	TGCAGTGCTAGAGGCATCCTTGTTTCCGACGAGACCCAGTACTTC
NA	TRBV9	15	few	TRBJ2-3	CASSSTKTGLHTQYF	TGTGCCAGCAGCTCAACTAAGACAGGACTGCATACGCAGTATTTT
NA	TRBV20-1	13	many	TRBJ1-1	CSAPGTVRTEAFF	TGCAGTGCTCCCGGGACGGTGAGAACTGAAGCTTTCTTT
NA	TRBV5-1	16	few	TRBJ2-7	CASSLAGARSSYEQYF	TGCGCCAGCAGCTTGGCCGGCGCCAGGAGCTCCTACGAGCAGTACTTC
NA	TRBV6-1	15	NA	TRBJ2-5	CASSKGLPVGETQYF	TGTGCCAGCAGTAAGGGACTCCCAGTCGGAGAGACCCAGTACTTC
NA	TRBV5-1	15	many	TRBJ2-2	CASSLWQLDTGELFF	TGCGCCAGCAGCTTGTGGCAGTTGGACACCGGGGAGCTGTTTTTT
TRBD2	TRBV6-5	15	NA	TRBJ2-1	CASSYGLAGYNEQFF	TGTGCCAGCAGTTACGGGCTAGCGGGGTACAATGAGCAGTTCTTC
NA	TRBV29-1	11	many	TRBJ2-2	CSVGWSGELFF	TGCAGCGTTGGGTGGAGTGGGGAGCTGTTTTTT
TRBD2	TRBV15	16	few	TRBJ2-7	CATSAPHSGSSYEQYF	TGTGCCACCAGCGCTCCCCATAGCGGGAGCTCCTACGAGCAGTACTTC
NA	TRBV20-1	13	few	TRBJ1-2	CSASLRGDYGYTF	TGCAGTGCTAGTCTGAGGGGGGACTATGGCTACACCTTC
TRBD1	TRBV20-1	14	few	TRBJ1-2	CSADRQGINYGYTF	TGCAGTGCTGATAGACAGGGAATTAACTATGGCTACACCTTC
TRBD2	TRBV7-6	19	NA	TRBJ2-7	CASSLGGGTGLALRYEQYF	TGTGCCAGCAGCTTAGGAGGGGGGACCGGACTAGCCCTGCGCTACGAGCAGTACTTC
NA	TRBV12-3/TRBV12-4	18	NA	TRBJ2-1	CTFSFLAFRVGGYNEQFF	TGTACCTTCAGTTTTCTGGCTTTTAGGGTGGGTGGATACAATGAGCAGTTCTTC
NA	TRBV5-1	15	many	TRBJ2-1	CASSHRTAGSDEQFF	TGCGCCAGCAGCCACAGGACTGCTGGGAGCGATGAGCAGTTCTTC
TRBD1	TRBV5-1	15	many	TRBJ2-1	CASSLGTGGSNEQFF	TGCGCCAGCAGCCTCGGGACAGGGGGAAGTAATGAGCAGTTCTTC
TRBD1	TRBV2	15	NA	TRBJ2-2	CASGQDRVGTGELFF	TGTGCCAGCGGACAGGACAGGGTGGGCACCGGGGAGCTGTTTTTT
TRBD1	TRBV5-1	16	many	TRBJ1-1	CASSLGPTGSGTEAFF	TGCGCCAGCAGCTTGGGGCCGACAGGGTCTGGGACTGAAGCTTTCTTT
NA	TRBV29-1	11	many	TRBJ1-1	CSVGSPTEAFF	TGCAGCGTTGGCAGCCCCACTGAAGCTTTCTTT
TRBD2	TRBV27	13	few	TRBJ2-3	CASSWTRTDTQYF	TGTGCCAGCAGTTGGACTAGGACAGATACGCAGTATTTT
TRBD2	TRBV12-3/TRBV12-4	16	many	TRBJ2-3	CASSLQVAGGPDTQYF	TGTGCCAGCAGTTTACAAGTAGCGGGGGGCCCAGATACGCAGTATTTT